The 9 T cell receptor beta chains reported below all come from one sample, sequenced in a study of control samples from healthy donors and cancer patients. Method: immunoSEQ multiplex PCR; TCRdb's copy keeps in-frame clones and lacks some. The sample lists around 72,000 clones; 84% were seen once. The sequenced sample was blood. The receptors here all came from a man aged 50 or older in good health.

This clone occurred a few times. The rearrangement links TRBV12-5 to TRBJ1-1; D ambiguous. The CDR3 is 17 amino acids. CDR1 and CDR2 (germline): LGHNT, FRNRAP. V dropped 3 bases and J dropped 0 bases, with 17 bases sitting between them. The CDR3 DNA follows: TGTGCTAGTGGTTTTGCGCGGCACCCGCTCATGAACACTGAAGCTTTCTTT. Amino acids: CASGFARHPLMNTEAFF.

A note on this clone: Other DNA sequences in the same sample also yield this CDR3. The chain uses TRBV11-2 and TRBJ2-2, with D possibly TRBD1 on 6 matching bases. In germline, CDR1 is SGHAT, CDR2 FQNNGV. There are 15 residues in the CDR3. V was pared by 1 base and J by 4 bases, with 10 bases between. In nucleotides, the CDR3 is TGTGCCAGCAGCTTAGGGGGGCGGTCCACCGGGGAGCTGTTTTTT. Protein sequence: CASSLGGRSTGELFF.

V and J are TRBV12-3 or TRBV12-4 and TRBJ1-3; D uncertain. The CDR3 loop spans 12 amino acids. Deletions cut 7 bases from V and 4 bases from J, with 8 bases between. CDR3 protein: CASTYYGNTIYF. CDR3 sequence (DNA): TGTGCCAGCACCTACTACGGAAACACCATATATTTT.

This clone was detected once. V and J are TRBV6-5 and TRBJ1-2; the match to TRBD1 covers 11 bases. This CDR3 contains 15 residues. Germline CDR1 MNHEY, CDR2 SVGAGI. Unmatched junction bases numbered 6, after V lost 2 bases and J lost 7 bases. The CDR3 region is CASSYTDRGLAGYTF. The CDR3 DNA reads TGTGCCAGCAGTTACACGGACAGGGGGCTCGCTGGCTACACCTTC.

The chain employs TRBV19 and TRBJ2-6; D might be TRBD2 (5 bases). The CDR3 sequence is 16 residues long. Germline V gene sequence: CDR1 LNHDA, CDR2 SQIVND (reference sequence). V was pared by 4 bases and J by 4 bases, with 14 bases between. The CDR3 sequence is CASSSPRGPGANVLTF. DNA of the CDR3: TGTGCCAGTAGTAGCCCCCGGGGTCCCGGGGCCAACGTCCTGACTTTC.

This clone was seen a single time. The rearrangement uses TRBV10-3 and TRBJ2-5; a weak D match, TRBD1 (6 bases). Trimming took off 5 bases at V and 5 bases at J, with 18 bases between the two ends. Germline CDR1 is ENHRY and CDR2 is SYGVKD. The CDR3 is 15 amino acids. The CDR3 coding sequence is TGTGCCATCAGTAACGATAAACAGGGCGGGGAGACCCAGTACTTC. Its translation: CAISNDKQGGETQYF.

CDR3 DNA sequence: TGTGCCAGCAGTTGGGCCGTGCGGCGGAGGGGTGGCGAGCAGTACTTC. Translating gives CASSWAVRRRGGEQYF. V is TRBV6-2 or TRBV6-3 and J is TRBJ2-7; tentative D call: TRBD2 (6 bases). Trimming took 4 bases from V and 6 from J, leaving 22 bases between them. Germline CDR1 and CDR2: MNHEY and SVGEGT. The length of the CDR3 is 16 residues.

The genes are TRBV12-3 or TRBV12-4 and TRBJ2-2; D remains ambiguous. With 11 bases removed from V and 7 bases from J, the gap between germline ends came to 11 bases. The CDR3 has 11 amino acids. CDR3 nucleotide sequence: TGTGCCTGGAAGGAATTCGGGGAGCTGTTTTTT. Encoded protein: CAWKEFGELFF.

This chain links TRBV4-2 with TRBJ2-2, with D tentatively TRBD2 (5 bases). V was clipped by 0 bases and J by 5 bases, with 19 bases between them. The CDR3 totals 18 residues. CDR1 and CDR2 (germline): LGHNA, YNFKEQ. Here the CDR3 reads CASSQEAFLNSGTGELFF. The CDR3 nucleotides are TGTGCCAGCAGCCAAGAGGCCTTTTTAAACTCGGGGACCGGGGAGCTGTTTTTT.